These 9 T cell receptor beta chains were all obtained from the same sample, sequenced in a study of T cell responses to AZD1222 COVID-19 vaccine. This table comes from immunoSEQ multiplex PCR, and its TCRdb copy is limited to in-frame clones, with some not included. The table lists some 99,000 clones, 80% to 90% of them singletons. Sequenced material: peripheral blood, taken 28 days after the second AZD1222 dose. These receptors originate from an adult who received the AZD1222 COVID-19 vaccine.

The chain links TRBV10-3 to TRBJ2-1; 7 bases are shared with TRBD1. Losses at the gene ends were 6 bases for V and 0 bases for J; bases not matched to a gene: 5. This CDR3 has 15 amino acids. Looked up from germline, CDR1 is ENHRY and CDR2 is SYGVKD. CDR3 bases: TGTGCCATCAGGGGACAGTTAAGCTCCTACAATGAGCAGTTCTTC. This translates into CAIRGQLSSYNEQFF.

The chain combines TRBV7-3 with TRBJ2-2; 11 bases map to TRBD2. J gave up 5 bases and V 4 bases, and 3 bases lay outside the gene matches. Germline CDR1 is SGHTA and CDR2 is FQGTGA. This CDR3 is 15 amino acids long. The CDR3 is CASSYGLAGTGELFF. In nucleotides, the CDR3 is TGTGCCAGCAGCTACGGACTAGCGGGTACCGGGGAGCTGTTTTTT.

CDR3 sequence reads: CASRDRNNEQFF. The CDR3 region has the DNA TGTGCCAGCAGGGACAGGAACAATGAGCAGTTCTTC. The genes are TRBV7-9 and TRBJ2-1; 7 positions agree with TRBD1. V was pared by 6 bases and J by 5 bases, with 1 base of the junction left unmatched. This CDR3 comprises 12 residues. Germline loops: CDR1 SEHNR, CDR2 FQNEAQ (reference sequence).

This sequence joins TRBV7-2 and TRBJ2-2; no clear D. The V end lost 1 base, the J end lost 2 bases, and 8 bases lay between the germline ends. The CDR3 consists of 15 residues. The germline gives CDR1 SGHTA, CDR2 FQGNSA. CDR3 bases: TGTGCCAGCAGCTTAGGGCAGAGTAACACCGGGGAGCTGTTTTTT. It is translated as CASSLGQSNTGELFF.

The CDR3 here is CASSLQGQARAFF. The CDR3, as DNA: TGTGCCAGCAGCCTCCAAGGACAGGCACGGGCTTTCTTT. This chain links TRBV16 with TRBJ1-1; 7 nucleotides agree with TRBD1. The CDR3 spans 13 residues. Trimming at V came to 4 bases and at J to 11 bases, leaving 10 bases not matched to a gene. CDR1 is KGHSY and CDR2 is FQNENV in the germline V gene. The full variable domain, in which reference TRBV16 and TRBJ1-1 provide the parts outside the CDR3, is GEEVAQTPKHLVRGEGQKAKLYCAPIKGHSYVFWYQQVLKNEFKFLISFQNENVFDETGMPKERFSAKCLPNSPCSLEIQATKLEDSAVYFCASSLQGQARAFFGQGTRLTVV.

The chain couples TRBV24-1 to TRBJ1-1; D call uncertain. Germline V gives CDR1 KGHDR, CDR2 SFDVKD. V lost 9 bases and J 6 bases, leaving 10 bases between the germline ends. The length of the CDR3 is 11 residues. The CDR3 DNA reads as TGTGCCACCGCCGATGACGCTGAAGCTTTCTTT. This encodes CATADDAEAFF.

In DNA, the CDR3 is TGTGCCAGCAGTTTACGGTTTCAGCCCCAGCATTTT. Translation gives CASSLRFQPQHF. The chain has TRBV28 and TRBJ1-5; D unclear. Germline values: CDR1 MDHEN, CDR2 SYDVKM. This CDR3 comprises 12 residues. Trimming took off 2 bases at V and 6 bases at J, with 5 bases between the two ends.

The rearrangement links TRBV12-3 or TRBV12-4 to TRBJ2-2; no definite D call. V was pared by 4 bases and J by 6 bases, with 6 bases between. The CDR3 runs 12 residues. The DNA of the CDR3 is TGTGCCAGCAGTTCACCATCCGGGGAGCTGTTTTTT. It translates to CASSSPSGELFF.

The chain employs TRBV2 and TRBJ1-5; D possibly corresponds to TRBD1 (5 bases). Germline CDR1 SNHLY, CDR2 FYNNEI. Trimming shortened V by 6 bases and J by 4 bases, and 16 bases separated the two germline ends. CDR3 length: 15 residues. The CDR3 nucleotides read TGTGCCAGCAGGGCGATACAGACAGATAATCAGCCCCAGCATTTT. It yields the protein CASRAIQTDNQPQHF.